This T cell receptor (beta chain) comes out of a study of Ad26.COV2.S vaccination and SARS-CoV-2 variants. At the level of the study: Participant was drawn from the COV1001 Ad26.COV2.S trial arm.

Treatment indicated: around 19 received Ad26.COV2.S at low or high dose, single or two shots; about 5 received placebo; per-sample allocation not given. Collection of samples fell on day 63 after the first vaccine or placebo injection. Some clones are missing from TCRdb's copy, which holds only in-frame ones; the method was immunoSEQ multiplex PCR. In the table there are 500,000 or so clones, around nine tenths of which are singletons. V was trimmed by 4 bases and J by 0 bases, leaving 17 bases between them. Germline CDR1 and CDR2: SGHRS and YFSETQ. CDR3 length: 17 residues. This clone was detected only a few times.

This sequence joins TRBV5-1 and TRBJ1-3, with D possibly being TRBD1 (6 bases). The material sequenced was peripheral blood, taken in a trial of Ad26.COV2.S vaccine versus placebo. The source of this sequence is a person aged 18-60 years who received the Ad26.COV2.S COVID-19 vaccine or a placebo. The CDR3 protein is CASSITGQKNSGNTIYF. CDR3 DNA sequence: TGCGCCAGCAGCATCACCGGACAGAAAAACTCTGGAAACACCATATATTTT.